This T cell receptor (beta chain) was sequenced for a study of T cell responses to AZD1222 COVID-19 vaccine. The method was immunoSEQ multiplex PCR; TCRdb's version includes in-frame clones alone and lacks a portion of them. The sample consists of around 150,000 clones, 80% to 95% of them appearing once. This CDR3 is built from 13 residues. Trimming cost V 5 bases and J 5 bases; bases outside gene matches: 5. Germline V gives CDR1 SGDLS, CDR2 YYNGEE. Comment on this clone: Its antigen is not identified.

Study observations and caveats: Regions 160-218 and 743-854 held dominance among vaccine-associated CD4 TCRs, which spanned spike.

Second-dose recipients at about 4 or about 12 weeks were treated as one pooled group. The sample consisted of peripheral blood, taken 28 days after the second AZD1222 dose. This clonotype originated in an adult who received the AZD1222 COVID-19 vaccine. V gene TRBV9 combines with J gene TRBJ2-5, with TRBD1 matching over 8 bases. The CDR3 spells CASSQGAGETQYF. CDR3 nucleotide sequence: TGTGCCAGCAGTCAGGGGGCCGGGGAGACCCAGTACTTC.